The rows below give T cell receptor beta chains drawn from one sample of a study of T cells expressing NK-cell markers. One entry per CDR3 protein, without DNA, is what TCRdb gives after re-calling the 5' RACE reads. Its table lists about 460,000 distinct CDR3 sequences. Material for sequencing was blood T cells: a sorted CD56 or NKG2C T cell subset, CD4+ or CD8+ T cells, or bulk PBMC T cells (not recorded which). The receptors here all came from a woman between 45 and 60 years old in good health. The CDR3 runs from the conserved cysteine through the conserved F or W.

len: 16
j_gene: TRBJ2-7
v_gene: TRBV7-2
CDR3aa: CASSLDGAGGFDEQYF

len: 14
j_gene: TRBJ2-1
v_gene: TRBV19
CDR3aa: CASGLAGVGNEQFF

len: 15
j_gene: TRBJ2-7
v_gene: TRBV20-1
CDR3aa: CSARGTAGRRDEQYF

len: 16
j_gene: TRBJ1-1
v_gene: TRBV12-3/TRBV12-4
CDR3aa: CATSHPGRGLGDEAFF

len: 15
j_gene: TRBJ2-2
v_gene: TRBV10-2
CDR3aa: CASSDRGRIAGELFF

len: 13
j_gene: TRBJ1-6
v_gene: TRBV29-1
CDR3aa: CSVAPGTNSPLHF

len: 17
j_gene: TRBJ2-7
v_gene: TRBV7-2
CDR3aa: CASTAGLAGGPSDEQYF

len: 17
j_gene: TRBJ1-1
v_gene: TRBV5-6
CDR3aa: CASSSALGGGMNTEAFF

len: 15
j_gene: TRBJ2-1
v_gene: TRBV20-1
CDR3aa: CSAPERLAGQNEQFF

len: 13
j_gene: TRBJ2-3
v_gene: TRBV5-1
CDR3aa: CASRNRGSDTQYF

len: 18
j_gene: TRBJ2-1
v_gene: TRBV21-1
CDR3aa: CASSTLQGLSGFYNEQFF

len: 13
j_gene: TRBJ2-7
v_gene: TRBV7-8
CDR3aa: CASSYSGSYEQYF

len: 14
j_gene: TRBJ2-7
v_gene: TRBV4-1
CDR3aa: CASSLRDMSYEQYF

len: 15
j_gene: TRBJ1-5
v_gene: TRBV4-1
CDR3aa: CASSQPTGSYQPQHF

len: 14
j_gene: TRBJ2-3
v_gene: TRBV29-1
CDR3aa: CSGTSGRGTDTQYF

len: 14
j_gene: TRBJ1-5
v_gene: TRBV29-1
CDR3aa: CSFSQGSSNQPQHF

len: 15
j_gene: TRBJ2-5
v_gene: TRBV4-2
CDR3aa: CASSQEGGAGETQYF